These 13 T cell receptor beta chains came from one sample sequenced in a study of blood T cell repertoires in COVID-19. Repertoires were generated with immunoSEQ multiplex PCR, while TCRdb's copy carries only in-frame clones and drops some. This sample has some 190,000 clones, with about 90% found just once. The sample comprised peripheral blood. The source of these receptors is a man younger than 35 with active or convalescent COVID-19.

This rearrangement joins TRBV11-2 to TRBJ2-7; TRBD1 aligns across 8 bases. This CDR3 contains 16 residues. The germline CDR1 and CDR2 sequences are SGHAT and FQNNGV. V lost 0 bases, J lost 2 bases, and 6 bases stayed unmatched. The CDR3: CASSLEVVTGAYEQYF. The CDR3 nucleotides are TGTGCCAGCAGCTTAGAGGTCGTGACAGGGGCCTACGAGCAGTACTTC. Filled out from reference TRBV11-2 and TRBJ2-7, the complete variable domain reads EAGVAQSPRYKIIEKRQSVAFWCNPISGHATLYWYQQILGQGPKLLIQFQNNGVVDDSQLPKDRFSAERLKGVDSTLKIQPAKLEDSAVYLCASSLEVVTGAYEQYFGPGTRLTVT.

CDR3 in DNA: TGTGCCAGCACACCTGACTCGTACGAGCAGTACTTC. Residues: CASTPDSYEQYF. The chain couples TRBV28 to TRBJ2-7, with D unresolved. Per germline, CDR1 MDHEN and CDR2 SYDVKM. The CDR3 consists of 12 residues. V was clipped by 7 bases and J by 4 bases, with 11 bases between them.

V gene TRBV25-1 combines with J gene TRBJ2-2; D is uncertain. CDR3 length: 11 residues. Trimming stripped 6 bases from V and 8 bases from J, with 7 bases between. Germline loops: CDR1 MGHDK, CDR2 SYGVNS. CDR3 amino acids: CASSETGELFF. The CDR3 coding sequence is TGTGCCAGCAGCGAAACAGGGGAGCTGTTTTTT.

This chain connects TRBV9 to TRBJ1-5; TRBD1 matches 7 bases. After removal of 0 bases from V and 5 bases from J, the junction contained 8 bases not matched to a gene. The germline V gene has CDR1 SGDLS and CDR2 YYNGEE. The CDR3 loop spans 16 amino acids. The CDR3 sequence is CASSVAPGTEHQPQHF. CDR3 bases: TGTGCCAGCAGCGTAGCCCCCGGGACAGAACATCAGCCCCAGCATTTT.

The V call is TRBV9, the J call TRBJ1-1; no clear D. V was trimmed by 4 bases and J by 4 bases, leaving 11 bases between them. Germline assignment: CDR1 SGDLS and CDR2 YYNGEE. The CDR3 is made up of 13 amino acids. CDR3 sequence reads: CASSRATGTEAFF. The CDR3 bases are TGTGCCAGCAGCCGTGCGACGGGCACTGAAGCTTTCTTT.

This chain connects TRBV7-8 to TRBJ1-2; 8 bases line up with TRBD1. Germline V gene sequence: CDR1 SGHVS, CDR2 FQNEAQ. The CDR3 runs 15 residues. Losses at the gene ends were 1 base for V and 4 bases for J; bases not matched to a gene: 5. CDR3 residues: CASSLGHQGAYGYTF. The CDR3 nucleotides are TGTGCCAGCAGCTTAGGCCATCAGGGGGCCTATGGCTACACCTTC.

V is TRBV6-6 and J is TRBJ2-1, with unresolved D. The CDR3 covers 11 residues. Trimming cost V 7 bases and J 9 bases, with 10 bases left between them. The germline gives CDR1 MNHNY, CDR2 SVGAGI (reference sequence). Here the CDR3 reads CASTSGGEQFF. CDR3 bases: TGTGCCAGCACTTCCGGTGGTGAGCAGTTCTTC.

The chain recombines TRBV7-9 with TRBJ2-3; 13 bases align to TRBD2. CDR3 size: 16 residues. With 2 bases clipped from V and 2 bases from J, the junction kept 1 base outside the gene matches. Germline values: CDR1 SEHNR, CDR2 FQNEAQ (reference sequence). CDR3 residues: CASSLTSGRVTDTQYF. The CDR3 nucleotides are TGTGCCAGCAGCTTAACTAGCGGGAGGGTCACAGATACGCAGTATTTT.

The chain carries TRBV6-2 or TRBV6-3 and TRBJ1-2; D remains ambiguous. This CDR3 region has 13 residues. Germline V CDR1 and CDR2: MNHEY, SVGEGT. Trimming shortened V by 6 bases and J by 8 bases, and 16 bases separated the two germline ends. CDR3 coding DNA: TGTGCCAGCAGCCTTACTATGCTTGGAGGCTACACCTTC. This gives the protein CASSLTMLGGYTF.

The V call is TRBV6-5, the J call TRBJ1-1, with 10 positions matching TRBD1. This CDR3 has 15 amino acids. V shed 8 bases, J shed 4 bases, and the junction held 10 bases outside the gene matches. Germline CDR1 reads MNHEY; CDR2 reads SVGAGI. DNA of the CDR3: TGTGCCAGCCTGGTGACAGGGGGCGCGGGCACTGAAGCTTTCTTT. Residues: CASLVTGGAGTEAFF.

The genes are TRBV9 and TRBJ2-1; 7 nucleotides line up with TRBD2. CDR3 size: 15 residues. The junction had 10 bases not matched to a gene; V was cut back by 3 bases and J by 7 bases. Per the germline V gene, CDR1 is SGDLS and CDR2 is YYNGEE. The CDR3 reads CASSATGAGLNEQFF. CDR3 DNA: TGTGCCAGCAGCGCAACTGGGGCGGGACTAAATGAGCAGTTCTTC.

The gene calls are TRBV6-5 and TRBJ1-2; D perhaps matches TRBD1 (5 bases). The CDR3 length is 11 residues. Germline CDR1 reads MNHEY; CDR2 reads SVGAGI. The ends were cut back, 7 bases at V and 8 bases at J, with 11 bases in the middle. In DNA, the CDR3 is TGTGCCAGCACCCAGGGATACGGCTACACCTTC. It codes for CASTQGYGYTF.

The genes are TRBV7-6 and TRBJ2-5; 14 nucleotides line up with TRBD2. V trimming: 3 bases; J trimming: 5 bases; junction bases outside the gene matches: 5. CDR1 and CDR2 from the germline V gene are SGHVS and FNYEAQ. The CDR3 is 16 amino acids. CDR3 loop: CASSFGTSGRGETQYF. For the CDR3, the DNA is TGTGCCAGCAGCTTCGGGACTAGCGGGAGAGGGGAGACCCAGTACTTC.